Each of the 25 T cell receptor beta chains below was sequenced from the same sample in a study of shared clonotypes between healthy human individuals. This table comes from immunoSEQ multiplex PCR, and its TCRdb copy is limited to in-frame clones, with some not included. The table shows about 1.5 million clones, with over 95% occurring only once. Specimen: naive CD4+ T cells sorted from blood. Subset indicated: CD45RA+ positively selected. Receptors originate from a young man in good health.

The CDR3 region has the DNA TGTGCCAGCAGCGTAGGGCAGGCCAGGGGGGAGACCCAGTACTTC. This codes for CASSVGQARGETQYF. This chain joins TRBV9 and TRBJ2-5, with 7 bases aligning to TRBD1. The germline CDR1 and CDR2 sequences are SGDLS and YYNGEE. The CDR3 length is 15 residues. The J segment lost 5 bases and the V segment lost 0 bases, leaving 7 bases of the junction unmatched.

DNA of the CDR3: TGTGCCAGCAGCGACAGGGGTTGGGGCACTGAAGCTTTCTTT. Residues: CASSDRGWGTEAFF. The chain carries TRBV6-5 and TRBJ1-1; 8 positions match TRBD1. CDR3 length: 14 residues. J was trimmed by 4 bases and V by 6 bases; bases with no gene match: 7. Germline V gene sequence: CDR1 MNHEY, CDR2 SVGAGI.

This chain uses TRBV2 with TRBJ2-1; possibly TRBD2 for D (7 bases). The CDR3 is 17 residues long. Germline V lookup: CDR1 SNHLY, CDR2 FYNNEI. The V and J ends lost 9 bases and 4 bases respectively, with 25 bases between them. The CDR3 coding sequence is TGTGCCAGGGGGGGGGCTAGCGTGACCCGCGCGTACAATGAGCAGTTCTTC. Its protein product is CARGGASVTRAYNEQFF.

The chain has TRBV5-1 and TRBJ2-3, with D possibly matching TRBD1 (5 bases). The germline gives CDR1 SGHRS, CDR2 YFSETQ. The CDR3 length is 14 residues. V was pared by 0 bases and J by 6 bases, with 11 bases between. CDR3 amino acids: CASSLEGVRDTQYF. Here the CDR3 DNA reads TGCGCCAGCAGCTTGGAAGGGGTTCGGGATACGCAGTATTTT.

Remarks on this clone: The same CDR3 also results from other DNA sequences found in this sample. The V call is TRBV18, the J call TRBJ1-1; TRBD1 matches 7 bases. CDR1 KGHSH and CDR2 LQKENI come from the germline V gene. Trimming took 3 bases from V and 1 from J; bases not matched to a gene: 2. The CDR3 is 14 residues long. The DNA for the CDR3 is TGTGCCAGCTCACCGGGACAGCCGAACACTGAAGCTTTCTTT. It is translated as CASSPGQPNTEAFF.

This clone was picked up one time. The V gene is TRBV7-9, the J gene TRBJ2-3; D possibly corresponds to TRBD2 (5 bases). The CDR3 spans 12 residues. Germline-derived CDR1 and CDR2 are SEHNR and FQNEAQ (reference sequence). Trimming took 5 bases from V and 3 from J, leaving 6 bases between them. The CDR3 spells CASSRRTDTQYF. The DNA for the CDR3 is TGTGCCAGCAGCCGGAGGACAGATACGCAGTATTTT.

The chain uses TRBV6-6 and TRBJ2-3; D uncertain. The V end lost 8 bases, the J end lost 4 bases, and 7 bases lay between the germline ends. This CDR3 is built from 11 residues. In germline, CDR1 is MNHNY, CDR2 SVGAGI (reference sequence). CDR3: CASARADTQYF. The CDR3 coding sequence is TGTGCCAGCGCAAGGGCAGATACGCAGTATTTT.

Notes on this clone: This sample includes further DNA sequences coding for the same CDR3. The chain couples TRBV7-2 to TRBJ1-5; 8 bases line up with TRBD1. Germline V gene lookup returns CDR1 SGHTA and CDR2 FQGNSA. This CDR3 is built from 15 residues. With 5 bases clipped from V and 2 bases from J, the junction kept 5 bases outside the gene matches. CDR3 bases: TGTGCCAGCAGCCCTGGACAGGGTGGCAATCAGCCCCAGCATTTT. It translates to CASSPGQGGNQPQHF.

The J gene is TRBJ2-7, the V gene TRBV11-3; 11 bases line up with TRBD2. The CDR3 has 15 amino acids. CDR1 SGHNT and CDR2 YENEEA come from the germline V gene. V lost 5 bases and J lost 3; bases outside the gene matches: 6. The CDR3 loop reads CASSPDGTSGYEQYF. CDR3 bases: TGTGCCAGCAGCCCCGACGGGACTAGCGGCTACGAGCAGTACTTC.

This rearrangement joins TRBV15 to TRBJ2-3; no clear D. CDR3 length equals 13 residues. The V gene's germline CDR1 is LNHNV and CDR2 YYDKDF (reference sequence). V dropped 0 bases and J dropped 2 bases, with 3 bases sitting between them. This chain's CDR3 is CATSRDFTDTQYF. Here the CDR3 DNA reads TGTGCCACCAGCAGAGATTTCACAGATACGCAGTATTTT.

The CDR3 bases are TGTGCCAGCAGCCCCCATACTAGCGGGCTGAATGAGCAGTTCTTC. Protein sequence: CASSPHTSGLNEQFF. The V call is TRBV9, the J call TRBJ2-1, with TRBD2 identical over 9 bases. The length of the CDR3 is 15 residues. V shed 4 bases, J shed 7 bases, and the junction held 9 bases outside the gene matches. CDR1 SGDLS and CDR2 YYNGEE come from the germline V gene.

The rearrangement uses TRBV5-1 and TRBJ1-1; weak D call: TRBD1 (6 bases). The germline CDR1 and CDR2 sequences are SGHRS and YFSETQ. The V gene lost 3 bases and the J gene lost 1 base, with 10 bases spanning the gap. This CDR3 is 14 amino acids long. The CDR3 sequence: CASSSQGRNTEAFF. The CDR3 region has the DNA TGCGCCAGCAGCTCGCAGGGGAGGAACACTGAAGCTTTCTTT.

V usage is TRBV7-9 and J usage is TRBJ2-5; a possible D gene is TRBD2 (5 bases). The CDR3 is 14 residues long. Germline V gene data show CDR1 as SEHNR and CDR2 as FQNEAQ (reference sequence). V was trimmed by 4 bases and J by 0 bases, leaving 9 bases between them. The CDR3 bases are TGTGCCAGCAGCTATCCGGACTACCAAGAGACCCAGTACTTC. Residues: CASSYPDYQETQYF.

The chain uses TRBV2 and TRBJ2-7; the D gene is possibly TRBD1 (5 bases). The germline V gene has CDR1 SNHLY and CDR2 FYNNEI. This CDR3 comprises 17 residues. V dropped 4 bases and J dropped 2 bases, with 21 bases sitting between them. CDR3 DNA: TGTGCCAGCAGTGGATGGGGCGGAACTTCCTTCCCCTACGAGCAGTACTTC. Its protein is CASSGWGGTSFPYEQYF.

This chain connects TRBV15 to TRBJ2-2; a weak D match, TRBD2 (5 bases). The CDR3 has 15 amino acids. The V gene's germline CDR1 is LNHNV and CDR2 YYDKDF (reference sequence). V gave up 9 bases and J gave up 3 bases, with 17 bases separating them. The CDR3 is CATFLGSSYTGELFF. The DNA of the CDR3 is TGTGCCACTTTCCTAGGGAGTTCGTACACCGGGGAGCTGTTTTTT.

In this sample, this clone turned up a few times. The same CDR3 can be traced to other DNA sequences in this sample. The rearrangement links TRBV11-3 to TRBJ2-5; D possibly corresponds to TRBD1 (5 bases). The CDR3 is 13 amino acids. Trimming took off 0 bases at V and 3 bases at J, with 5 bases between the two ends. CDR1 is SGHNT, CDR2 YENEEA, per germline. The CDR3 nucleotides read TGTGCCAGCAGCTTAGACAGGGAAGAGACCCAGTACTTC. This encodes CASSLDREETQYF. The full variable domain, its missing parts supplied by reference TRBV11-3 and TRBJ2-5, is EAGVVQSPRYKIIEKKQPVAFWCNPISGHNTLYWYLQNLGQGPELLIRYENEEAVDDSQLPKDRFSAERLKGVDSTLKIQPAELGDSAVYLCASSLDREETQYFGPGTRLLVL.

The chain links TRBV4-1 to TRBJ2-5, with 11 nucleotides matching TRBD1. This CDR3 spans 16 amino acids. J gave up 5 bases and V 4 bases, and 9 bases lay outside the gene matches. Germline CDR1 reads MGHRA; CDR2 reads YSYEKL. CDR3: CASSPRDRGVGETQYF. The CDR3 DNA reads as TGCGCCAGCAGCCCAAGGGACAGGGGGGTTGGGGAGACCCAGTACTTC.

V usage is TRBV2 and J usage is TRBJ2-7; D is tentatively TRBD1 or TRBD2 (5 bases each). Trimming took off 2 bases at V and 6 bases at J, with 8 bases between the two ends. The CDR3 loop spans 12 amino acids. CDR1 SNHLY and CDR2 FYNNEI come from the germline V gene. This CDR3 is CASSERGVEQYF. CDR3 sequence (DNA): TGTGCCAGCAGTGAAAGAGGGGTCGAGCAGTACTTC.

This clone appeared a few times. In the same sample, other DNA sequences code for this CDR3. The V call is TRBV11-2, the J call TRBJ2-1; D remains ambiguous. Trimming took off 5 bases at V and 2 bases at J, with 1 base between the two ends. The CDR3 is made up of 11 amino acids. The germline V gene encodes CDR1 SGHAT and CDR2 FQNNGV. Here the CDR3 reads CASSPYNEQFF. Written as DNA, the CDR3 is TGTGCCAGCAGCCCCTACAATGAGCAGTTCTTC.

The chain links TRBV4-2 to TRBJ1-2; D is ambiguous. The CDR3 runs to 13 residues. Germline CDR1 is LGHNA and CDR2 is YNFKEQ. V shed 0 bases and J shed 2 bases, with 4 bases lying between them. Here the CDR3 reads CASSQDINYGYTF. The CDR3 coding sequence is TGTGCCAGCAGCCAAGACATAAACTATGGCTACACCTTC.

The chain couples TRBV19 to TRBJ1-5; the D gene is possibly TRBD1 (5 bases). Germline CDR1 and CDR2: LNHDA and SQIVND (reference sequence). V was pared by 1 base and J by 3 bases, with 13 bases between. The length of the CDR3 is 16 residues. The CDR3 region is CASSIGSGGINQPQHF. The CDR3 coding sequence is TGTGCCAGTAGTATAGGAAGCGGGGGAATCAATCAGCCCCAGCATTTT.

CDR3 sequence reads: CASSTQGYAFF. In DNA form, the CDR3 reads TGTGCCAGCAGTACCCAGGGGTACGCTTTCTTT. The genes are TRBV27 and TRBJ1-1; possibly TRBD1 for D (6 bases). The CDR3 length is 11 residues. The ends were cut back, 5 bases at V and 11 bases at J, with 12 bases in the middle. Per the germline V gene, CDR1 is MNHEY and CDR2 is SMNVEV (reference sequence).

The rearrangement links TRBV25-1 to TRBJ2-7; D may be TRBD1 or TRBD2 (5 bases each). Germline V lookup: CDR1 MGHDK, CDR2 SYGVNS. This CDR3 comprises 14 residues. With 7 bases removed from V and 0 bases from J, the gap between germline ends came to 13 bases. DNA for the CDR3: TGTGCCAGCAAGCCGGCAGGGAGCTCCTACGAGCAGTACTTC. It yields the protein CASKPAGSSYEQYF.

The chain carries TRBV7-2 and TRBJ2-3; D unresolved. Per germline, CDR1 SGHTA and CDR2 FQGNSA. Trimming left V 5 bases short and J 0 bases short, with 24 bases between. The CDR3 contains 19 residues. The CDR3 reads CASSLPKPPQATSTDTQYF. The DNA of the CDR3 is TGTGCCAGCAGCCTCCCGAAACCCCCGCAGGCGACTAGCACAGATACGCAGTATTTT. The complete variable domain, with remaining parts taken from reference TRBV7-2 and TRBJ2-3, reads GAGVSQSPSNKVTEKGKDVELRCDPISGHTALYWYRQSLGQGLEFLIYFQGNSAPDKSGLPSDRFSAERTGGSVSTLTIQRTQQEDSAVYLCASSLPKPPQATSTDTQYFGPGTRLTVL.

This CDR3 reads CASSLEIWDIRDLGTQYF. The CDR3 region has the DNA TGCGCCAGCAGCTTGGAAATTTGGGATATCAGGGATTTGGGGACCCAGTACTTC. The rearrangement joins TRBV5-1 to TRBJ2-5, with D perhaps TRBD1 (5 bases). The V gene's germline CDR1 is SGHRS and CDR2 YFSETQ. The ends were cut back, 0 bases at V and 7 bases at J, with 25 bases in the middle. This CDR3 has 18 amino acids.